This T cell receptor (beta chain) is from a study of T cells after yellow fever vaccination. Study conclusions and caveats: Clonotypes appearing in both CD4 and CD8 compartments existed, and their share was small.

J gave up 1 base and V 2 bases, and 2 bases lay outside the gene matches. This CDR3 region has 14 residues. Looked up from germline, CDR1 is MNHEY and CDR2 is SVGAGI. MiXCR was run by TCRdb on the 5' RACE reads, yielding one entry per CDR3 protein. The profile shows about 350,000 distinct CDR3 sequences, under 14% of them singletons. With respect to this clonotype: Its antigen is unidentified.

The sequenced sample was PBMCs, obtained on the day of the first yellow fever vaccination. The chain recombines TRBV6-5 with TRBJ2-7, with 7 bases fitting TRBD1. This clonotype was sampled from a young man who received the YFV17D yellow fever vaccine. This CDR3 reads CASSYTDRSYEQYV. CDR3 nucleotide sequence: TGTGCCAGCAGTTACACGGACAGGTCCTACGAGCAGTACGTC.